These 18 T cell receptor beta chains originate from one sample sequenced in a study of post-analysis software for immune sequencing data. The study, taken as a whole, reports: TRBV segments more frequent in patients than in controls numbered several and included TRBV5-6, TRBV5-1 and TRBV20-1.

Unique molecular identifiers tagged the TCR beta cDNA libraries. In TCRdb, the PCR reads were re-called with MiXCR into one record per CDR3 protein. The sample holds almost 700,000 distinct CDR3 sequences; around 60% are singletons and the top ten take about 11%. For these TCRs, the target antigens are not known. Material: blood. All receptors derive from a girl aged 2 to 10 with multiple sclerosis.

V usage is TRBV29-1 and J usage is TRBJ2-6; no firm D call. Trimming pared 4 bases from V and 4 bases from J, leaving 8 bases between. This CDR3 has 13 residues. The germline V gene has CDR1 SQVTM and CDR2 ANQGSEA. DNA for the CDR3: TGCAGCGTTGGTGGGCGCGGGGCCAACGTCCTGACTTTC. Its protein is CSVGGRGANVLTF.

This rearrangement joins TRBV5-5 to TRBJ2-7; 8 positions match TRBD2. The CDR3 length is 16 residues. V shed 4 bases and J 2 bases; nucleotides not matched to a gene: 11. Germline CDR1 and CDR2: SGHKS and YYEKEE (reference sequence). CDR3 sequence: CASSTTSGLPPYEQYF. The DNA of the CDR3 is TGTGCCAGCAGCACTACTAGCGGCCTGCCCCCCTACGAGCAGTACTTC. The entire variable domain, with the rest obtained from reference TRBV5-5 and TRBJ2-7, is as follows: DAGVTQSPTHLIKTRGQQVTLRCSPISGHKSVSWYQQVLGQGPQFIFQYYEKEERGRGNFPDRFSARQFPNYSSELNVNALLLGDSALYLCASSTTSGLPPYEQYFGPGTRLTVT.

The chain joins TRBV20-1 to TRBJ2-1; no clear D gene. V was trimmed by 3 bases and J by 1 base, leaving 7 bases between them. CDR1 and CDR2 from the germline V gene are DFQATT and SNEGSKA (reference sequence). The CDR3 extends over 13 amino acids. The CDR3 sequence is CSARGFSYNEQFF. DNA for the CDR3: TGCAGTGCTAGGGGCTTTTCCTACAATGAGCAGTTCTTC.

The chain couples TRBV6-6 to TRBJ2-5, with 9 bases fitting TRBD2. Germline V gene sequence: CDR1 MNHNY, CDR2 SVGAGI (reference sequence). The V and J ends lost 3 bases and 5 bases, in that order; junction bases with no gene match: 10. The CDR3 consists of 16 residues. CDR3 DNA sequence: TGTGCCAGCAGTTATATGGGACTAGCCATCTCGGAGACCCAGTACTTC. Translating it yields CASSYMGLAISETQYF.

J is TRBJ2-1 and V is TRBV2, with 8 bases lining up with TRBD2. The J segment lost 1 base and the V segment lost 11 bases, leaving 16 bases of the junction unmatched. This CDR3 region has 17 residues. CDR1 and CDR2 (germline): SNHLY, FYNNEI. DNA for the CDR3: TGTGCCGTATTCCGACTAGCGTTAACCAATTCCTACAATGAGCAGTTCTTC. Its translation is CAVFRLALTNSYNEQFF.

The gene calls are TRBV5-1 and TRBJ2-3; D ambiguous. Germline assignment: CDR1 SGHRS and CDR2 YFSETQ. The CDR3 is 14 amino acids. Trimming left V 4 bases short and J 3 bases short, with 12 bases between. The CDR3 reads CASSTKTGTDTQYF. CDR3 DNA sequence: TGCGCCAGCAGCACTAAAACCGGGACAGATACGCAGTATTTT.

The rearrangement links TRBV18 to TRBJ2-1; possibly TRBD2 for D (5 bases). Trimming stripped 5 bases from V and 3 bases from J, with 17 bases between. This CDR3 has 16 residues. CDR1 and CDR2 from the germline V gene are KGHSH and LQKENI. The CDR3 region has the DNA TGTGCCAGCTCATCACTAGGGATCGGGTTCTACAATGAGCAGTTCTTC. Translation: CASSSLGIGFYNEQFF. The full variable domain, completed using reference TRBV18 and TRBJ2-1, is NAGVMQNPRHLVRRRGQEARLRCSPMKGHSHVYWYRQLPEEGLKFMVYLQKENIIDESGMPKERFSAEFPKEGPSILRIQQVVRGDSAAYFCASSSLGIGFYNEQFFGPGTRLTVL.

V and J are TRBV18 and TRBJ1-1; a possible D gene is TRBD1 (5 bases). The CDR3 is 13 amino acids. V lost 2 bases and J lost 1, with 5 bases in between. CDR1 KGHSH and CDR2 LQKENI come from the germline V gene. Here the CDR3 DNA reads TGTGCCAGCTCACCAGGGACGAACACTGAAGCTTTCTTT. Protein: CASSPGTNTEAFF.

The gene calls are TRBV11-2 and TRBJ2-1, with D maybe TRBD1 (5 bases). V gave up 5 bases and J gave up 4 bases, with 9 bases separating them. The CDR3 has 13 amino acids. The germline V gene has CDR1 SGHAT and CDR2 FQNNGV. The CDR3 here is CASSIRVYNEQFF. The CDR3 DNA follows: TGTGCCAGCAGCATCAGGGTGTACAATGAGCAGTTCTTC.

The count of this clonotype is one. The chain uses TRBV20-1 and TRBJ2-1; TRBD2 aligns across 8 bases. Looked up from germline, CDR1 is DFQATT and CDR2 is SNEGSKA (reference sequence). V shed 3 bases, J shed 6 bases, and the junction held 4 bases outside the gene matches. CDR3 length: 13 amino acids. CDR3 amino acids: CSASWTSLNEQFF. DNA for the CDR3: TGCAGTGCTAGCTGGACTAGCCTCAATGAGCAGTTCTTC.

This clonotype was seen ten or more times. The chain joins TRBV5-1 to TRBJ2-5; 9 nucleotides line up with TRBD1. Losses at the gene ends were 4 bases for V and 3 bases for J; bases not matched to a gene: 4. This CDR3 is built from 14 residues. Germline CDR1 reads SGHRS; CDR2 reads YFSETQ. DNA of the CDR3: TGCGCCAGCAGCCCCGGACAGGGGAAAGAGACCCAGTACTTC. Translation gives CASSPGQGKETQYF.

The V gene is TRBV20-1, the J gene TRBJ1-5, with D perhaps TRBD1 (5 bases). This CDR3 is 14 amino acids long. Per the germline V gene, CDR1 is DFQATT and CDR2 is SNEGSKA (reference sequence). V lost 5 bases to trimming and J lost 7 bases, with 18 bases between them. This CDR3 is CSAHGGRGGQPQHF. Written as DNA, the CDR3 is TGCAGTGCTCACGGGGGTAGGGGCGGACAGCCCCAGCATTTT.

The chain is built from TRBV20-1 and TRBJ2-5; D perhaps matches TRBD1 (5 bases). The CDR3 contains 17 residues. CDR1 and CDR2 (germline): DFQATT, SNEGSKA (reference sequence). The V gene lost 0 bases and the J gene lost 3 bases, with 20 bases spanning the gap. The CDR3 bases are TGCAGTGCTAGAGATCTCAAGGGGAAGGTTACGAAAGAGACCCAGTACTTC. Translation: CSARDLKGKVTKETQYF.

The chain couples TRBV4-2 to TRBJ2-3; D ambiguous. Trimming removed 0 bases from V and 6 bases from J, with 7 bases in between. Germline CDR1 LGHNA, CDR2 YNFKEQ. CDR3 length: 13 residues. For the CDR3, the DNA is TGTGCCAGCAGCCAAGACCCCCGGGATACGCAGTATTTT. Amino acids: CASSQDPRDTQYF.

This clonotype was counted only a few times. The CDR3, as DNA: TGTGCCAGCAGCCAAAGCGGGGGGGCCTACAATGAGCAGTTCTTC. This codes for CASSQSGGAYNEQFF. The V call is TRBV12-3 or TRBV12-4, the J call TRBJ2-1; 10 bases are a match to TRBD2. J lost 2 bases, V lost 6 bases, and 4 bases had no gene match. The CDR3 totals 15 residues.

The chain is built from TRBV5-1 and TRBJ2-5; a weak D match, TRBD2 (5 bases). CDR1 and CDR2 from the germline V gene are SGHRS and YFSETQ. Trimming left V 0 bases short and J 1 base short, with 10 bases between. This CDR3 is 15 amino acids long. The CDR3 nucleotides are TGCGCCAGCAGCTTGGAACGTGGGAGCCAAGAGACCCAGTACTTC. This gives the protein CASSLERGSQETQYF.

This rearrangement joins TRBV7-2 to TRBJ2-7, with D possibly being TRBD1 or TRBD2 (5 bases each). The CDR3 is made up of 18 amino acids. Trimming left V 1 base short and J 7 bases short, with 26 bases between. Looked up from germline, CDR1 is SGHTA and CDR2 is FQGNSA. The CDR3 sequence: CASSLVAFGDGYANEQYF. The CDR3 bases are TGTGCCAGCAGCTTAGTCGCTTTCGGGGACGGCTATGCCAATGAGCAGTACTTC.

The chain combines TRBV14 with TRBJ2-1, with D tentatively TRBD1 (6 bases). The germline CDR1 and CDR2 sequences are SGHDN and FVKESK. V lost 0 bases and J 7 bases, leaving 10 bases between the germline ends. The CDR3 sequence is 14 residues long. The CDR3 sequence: CASSQDPRGNEQFF. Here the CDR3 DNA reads TGTGCCAGCAGCCAAGATCCGAGGGGGAATGAGCAGTTCTTC.